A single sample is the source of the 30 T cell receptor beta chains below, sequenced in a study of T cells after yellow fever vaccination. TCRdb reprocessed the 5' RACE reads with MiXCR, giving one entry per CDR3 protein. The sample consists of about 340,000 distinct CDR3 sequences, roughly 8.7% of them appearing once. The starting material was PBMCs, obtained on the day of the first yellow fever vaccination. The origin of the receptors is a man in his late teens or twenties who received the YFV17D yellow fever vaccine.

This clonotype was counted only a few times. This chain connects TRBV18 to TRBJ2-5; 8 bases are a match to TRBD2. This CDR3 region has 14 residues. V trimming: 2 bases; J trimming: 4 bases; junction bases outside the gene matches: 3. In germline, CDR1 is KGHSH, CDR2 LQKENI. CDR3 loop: CASSPGSGRETQYF. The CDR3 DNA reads TGTGCCAGCTCACCAGGAAGCGGGAGAGAGACCCAGTACTTC.

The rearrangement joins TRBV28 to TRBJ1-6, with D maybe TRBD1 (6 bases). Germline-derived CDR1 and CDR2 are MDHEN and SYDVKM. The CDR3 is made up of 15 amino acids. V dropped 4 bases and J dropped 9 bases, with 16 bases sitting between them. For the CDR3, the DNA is TGTGCCAGCAGTTCCCCTACAGGGAAAGCTTCACCCCTCCACTTT. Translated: CASSSPTGKASPLHF.

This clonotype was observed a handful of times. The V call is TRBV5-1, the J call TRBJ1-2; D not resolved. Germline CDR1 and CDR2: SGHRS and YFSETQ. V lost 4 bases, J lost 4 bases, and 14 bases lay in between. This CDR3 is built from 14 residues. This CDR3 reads CASSATGFSYGYTF. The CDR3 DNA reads TGCGCCAGCAGCGCCACCGGGTTCTCCTATGGCTACACCTTC.

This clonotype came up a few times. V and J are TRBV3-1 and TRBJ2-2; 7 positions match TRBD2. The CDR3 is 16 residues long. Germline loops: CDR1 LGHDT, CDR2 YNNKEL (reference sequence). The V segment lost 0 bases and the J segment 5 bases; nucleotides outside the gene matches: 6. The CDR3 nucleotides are TGTGCCAGCAGCCAAGATTGGGGGGGTCGAACCGGGGAGCTGTTTTTT. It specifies CASSQDWGGRTGELFF.

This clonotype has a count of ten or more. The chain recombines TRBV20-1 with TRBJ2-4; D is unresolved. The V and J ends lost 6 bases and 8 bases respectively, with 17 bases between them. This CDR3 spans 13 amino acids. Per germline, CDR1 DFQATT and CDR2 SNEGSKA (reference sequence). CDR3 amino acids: CSAPPENVHIQYF. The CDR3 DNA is TGCAGTGCCCCACCTGAAAATGTCCACATTCAGTACTTC.

For the CDR3, the DNA is TGTGCCAGCAGTGGAGGGACATACTATCAGCCCCAGCATTTT. Translation gives CASSGGTYYQPQHF. The chain couples TRBV2 to TRBJ1-5; D is possibly TRBD1 (6 bases). The CDR3 length is 14 residues. Trimming took 4 bases from V and 5 from J, leaving 12 bases between them. Germline V gene data show CDR1 as SNHLY and CDR2 as FYNNEI.

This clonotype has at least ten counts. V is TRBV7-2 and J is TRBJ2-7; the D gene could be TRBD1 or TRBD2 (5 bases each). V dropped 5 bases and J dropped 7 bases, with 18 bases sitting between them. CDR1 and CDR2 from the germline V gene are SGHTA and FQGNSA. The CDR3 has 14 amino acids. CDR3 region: CASSRGIWDGEQYF. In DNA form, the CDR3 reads TGTGCCAGCAGCCGGGGCATTTGGGATGGAGAGCAGTACTTC.

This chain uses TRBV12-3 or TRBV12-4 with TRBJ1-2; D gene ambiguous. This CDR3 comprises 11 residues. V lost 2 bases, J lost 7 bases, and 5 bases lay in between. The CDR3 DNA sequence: TGTGCCAGCAGTTTACCGGGTGGCTACACCTTC. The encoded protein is CASSLPGGYTF.

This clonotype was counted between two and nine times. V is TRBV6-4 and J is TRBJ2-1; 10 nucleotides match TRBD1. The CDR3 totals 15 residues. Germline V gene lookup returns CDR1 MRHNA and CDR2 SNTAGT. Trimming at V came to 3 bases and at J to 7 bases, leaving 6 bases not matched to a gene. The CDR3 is CASSEGTGVWNEQFF. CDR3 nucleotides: TGTGCCAGCAGTGAGGGGACAGGGGTGTGGAATGAGCAGTTCTTC.

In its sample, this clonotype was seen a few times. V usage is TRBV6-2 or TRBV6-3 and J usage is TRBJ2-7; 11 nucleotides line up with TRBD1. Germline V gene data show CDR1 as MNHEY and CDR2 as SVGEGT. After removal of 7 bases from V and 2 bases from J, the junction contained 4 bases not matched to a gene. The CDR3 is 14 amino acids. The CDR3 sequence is CASNSGQGAYEQYF. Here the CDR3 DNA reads TGTGCCAGCAATTCGGGACAGGGGGCCTACGAGCAGTACTTC.

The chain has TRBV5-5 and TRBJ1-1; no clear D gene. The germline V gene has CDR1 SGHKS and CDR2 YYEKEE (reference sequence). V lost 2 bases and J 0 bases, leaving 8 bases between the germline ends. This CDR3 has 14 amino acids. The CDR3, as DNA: TGTGCCAGCAGCTTTACCATCATGAACACTGAAGCTTTCTTT. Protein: CASSFTIMNTEAFF.

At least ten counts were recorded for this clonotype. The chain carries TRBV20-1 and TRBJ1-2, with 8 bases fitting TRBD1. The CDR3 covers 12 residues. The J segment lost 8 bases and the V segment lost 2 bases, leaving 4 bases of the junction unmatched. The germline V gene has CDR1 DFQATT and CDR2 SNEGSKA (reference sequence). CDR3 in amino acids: CSARQGAGGYTF. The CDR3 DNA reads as TGCAGTGCTAGACAGGGGGCAGGAGGCTACACCTTC.

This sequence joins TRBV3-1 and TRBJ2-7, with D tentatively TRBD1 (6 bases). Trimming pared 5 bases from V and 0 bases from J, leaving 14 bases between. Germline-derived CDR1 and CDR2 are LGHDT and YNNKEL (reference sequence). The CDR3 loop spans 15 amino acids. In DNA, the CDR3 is TGTGCCAGCAGCGTCACCCCGACAGGCTCCTACGAGCAGTACTTC. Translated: CASSVTPTGSYEQYF.

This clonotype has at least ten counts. The CDR3 bases are TGTGCCAGCAGCCCTATAGCGGGGGGTTCCTACGAGCAGTACGTC. The encoded protein is CASSPIAGGSYEQYV. This chain connects TRBV5-6 to TRBJ2-7; the match to TRBD2 covers 10 bases. The CDR3 loop spans 15 amino acids. The V gene's germline CDR1 is SGHDT and CDR2 YYEEEE. V lost 4 bases and J lost 1; bases outside the gene matches: 5.

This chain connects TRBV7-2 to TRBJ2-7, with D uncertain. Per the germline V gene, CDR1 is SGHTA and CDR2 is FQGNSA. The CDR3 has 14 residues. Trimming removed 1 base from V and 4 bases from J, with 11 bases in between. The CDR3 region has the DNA TGTGCCAGCAGCTTAGGACTTCTTCATTACGAGCAGTACTTC. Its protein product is CASSLGLLHYEQYF.

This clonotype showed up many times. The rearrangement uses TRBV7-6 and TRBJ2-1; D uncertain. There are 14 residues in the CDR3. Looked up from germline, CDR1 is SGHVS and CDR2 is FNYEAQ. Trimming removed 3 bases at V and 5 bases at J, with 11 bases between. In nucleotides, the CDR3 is TGTGCCAGCAGCTTCGTCCCATTAGACAATGAGCAGTTCTTC. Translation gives CASSFVPLDNEQFF. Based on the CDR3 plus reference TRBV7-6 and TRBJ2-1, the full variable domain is GAGVSQSPRYKVTKRGQDVALRCDPISGHVSLYWYRQALGQGPEFLTYFNYEAQQDKSGLPNDRFSAERPEGSISTLTIQRTEQRDSAMYRCASSFVPLDNEQFFGPGTRLTVL.

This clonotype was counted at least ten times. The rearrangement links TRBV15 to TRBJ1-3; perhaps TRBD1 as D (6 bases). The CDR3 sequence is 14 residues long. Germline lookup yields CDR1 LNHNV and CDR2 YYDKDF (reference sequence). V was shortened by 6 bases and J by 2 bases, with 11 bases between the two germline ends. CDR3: CATSSPGAGNTIYF. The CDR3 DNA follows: TGTGCCACCAGTTCCCCAGGGGCTGGAAACACCATATATTTT.

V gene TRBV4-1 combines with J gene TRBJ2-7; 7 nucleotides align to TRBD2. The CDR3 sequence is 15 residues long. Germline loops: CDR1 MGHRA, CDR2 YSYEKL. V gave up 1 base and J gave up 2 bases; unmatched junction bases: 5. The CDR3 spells CASSQVGGGTYEQYF. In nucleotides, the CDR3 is TGCGCCAGCAGCCAAGTTGGCGGGGGAACCTACGAGCAGTACTTC.

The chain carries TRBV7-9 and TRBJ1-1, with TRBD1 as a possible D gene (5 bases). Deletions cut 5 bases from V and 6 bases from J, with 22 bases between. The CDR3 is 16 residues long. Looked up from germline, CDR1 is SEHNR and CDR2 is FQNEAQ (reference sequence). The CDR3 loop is CASSPPGWVRGPEAFF. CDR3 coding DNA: TGTGCCAGCAGCCCCCCCGGTTGGGTCCGGGGACCTGAAGCTTTCTTT.

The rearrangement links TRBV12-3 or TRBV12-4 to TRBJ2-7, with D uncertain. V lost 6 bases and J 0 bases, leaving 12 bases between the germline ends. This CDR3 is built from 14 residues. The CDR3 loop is CASRESSSSYEQYF. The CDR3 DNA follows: TGTGCCAGCAGAGAGAGCTCAAGCTCCTACGAGCAGTACTTC.

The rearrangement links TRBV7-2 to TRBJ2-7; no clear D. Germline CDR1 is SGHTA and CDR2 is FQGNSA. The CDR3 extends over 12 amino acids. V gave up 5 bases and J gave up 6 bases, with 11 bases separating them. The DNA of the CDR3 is TGTGCCAGCAGCCCGGACGTGGGCGAGCAGTACGTC. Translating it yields CASSPDVGEQYV.

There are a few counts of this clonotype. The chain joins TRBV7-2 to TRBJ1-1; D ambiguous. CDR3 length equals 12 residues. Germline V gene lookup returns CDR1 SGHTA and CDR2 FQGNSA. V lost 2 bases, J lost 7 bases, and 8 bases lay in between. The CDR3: CASSLWGGEAFF. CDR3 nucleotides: TGTGCCAGCAGCTTATGGGGTGGTGAAGCTTTCTTT.

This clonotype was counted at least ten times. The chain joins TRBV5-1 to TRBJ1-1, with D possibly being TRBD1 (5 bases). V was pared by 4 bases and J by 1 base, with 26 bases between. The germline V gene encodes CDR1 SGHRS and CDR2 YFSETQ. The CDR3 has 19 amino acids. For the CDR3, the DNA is TGCGCCAGCAGCATGGACGGACCGGGACGTAAAGATGGGAACACTGAAGCTTTCTTT. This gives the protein CASSMDGPGRKDGNTEAFF.

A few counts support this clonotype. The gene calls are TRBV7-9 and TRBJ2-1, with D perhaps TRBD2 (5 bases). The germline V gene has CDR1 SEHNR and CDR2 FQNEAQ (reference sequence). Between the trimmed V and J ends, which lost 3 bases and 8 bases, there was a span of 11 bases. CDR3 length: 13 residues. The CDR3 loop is CASSFVLGHEQFF. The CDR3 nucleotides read TGTGCCAGCAGCTTTGTACTAGGCCATGAGCAGTTCTTC.

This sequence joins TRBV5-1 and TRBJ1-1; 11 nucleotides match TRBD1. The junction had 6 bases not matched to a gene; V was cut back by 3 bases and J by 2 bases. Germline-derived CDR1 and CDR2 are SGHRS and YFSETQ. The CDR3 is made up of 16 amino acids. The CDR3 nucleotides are TGCGCCAGCAGCTACCAGGGACAGGGGGGAAACACTGAAGCTTTCTTT. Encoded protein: CASSYQGQGGNTEAFF.

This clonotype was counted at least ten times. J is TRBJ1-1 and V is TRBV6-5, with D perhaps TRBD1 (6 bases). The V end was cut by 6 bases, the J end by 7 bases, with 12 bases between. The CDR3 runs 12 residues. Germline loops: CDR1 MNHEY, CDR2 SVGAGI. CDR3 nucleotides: TGTGCCAGCAGCCCCGGACAGCTTGAAGCTTTCTTT. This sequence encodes CASSPGQLEAFF.

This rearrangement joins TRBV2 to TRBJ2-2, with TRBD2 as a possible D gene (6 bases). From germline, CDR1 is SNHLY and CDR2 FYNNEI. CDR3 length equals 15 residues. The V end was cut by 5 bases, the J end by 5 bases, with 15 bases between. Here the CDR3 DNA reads TGTGCCAGCAGTCGGACCCCCGGAGGGACCGGGGAGCTGTTTTTT. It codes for CASSRTPGGTGELFF.

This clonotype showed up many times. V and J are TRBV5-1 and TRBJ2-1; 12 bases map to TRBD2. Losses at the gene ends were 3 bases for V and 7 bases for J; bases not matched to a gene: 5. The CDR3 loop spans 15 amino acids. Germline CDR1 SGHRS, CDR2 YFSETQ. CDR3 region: CASSSLAGGQNEQFF. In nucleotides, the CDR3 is TGCGCCAGCAGCTCCCTAGCGGGGGGGCAGAATGAGCAGTTCTTC.

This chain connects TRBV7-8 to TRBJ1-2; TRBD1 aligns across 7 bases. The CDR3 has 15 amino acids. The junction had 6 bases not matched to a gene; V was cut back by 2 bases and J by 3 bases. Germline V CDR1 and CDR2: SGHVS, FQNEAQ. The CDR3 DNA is TGTGCCAGCAGCTTATTTTGGCAGGGGGACTATGGCTACACCTTC. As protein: CASSLFWQGDYGYTF.

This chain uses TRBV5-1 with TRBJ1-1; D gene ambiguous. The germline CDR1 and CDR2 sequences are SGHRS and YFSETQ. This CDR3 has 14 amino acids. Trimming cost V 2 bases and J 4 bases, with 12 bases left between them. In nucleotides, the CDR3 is TGCGCCAGCAGCTTAGGTGGCAGTCCCACTGAAGCTTTCTTT. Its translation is CASSLGGSPTEAFF.